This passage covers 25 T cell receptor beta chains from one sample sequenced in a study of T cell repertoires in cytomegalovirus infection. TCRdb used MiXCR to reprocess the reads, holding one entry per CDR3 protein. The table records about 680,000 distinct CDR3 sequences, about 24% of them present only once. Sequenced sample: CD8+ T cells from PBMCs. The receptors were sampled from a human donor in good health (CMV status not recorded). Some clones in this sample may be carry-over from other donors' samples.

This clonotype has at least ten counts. The CDR3 region has the DNA TGTGCCAGCAGCGGGGGGTCCGATGAGCAGTTCTTC. Protein sequence: CASSGGSDEQFF. The rearrangement uses TRBV7-8 and TRBJ2-1, with D possibly matching TRBD2 (6 bases). The CDR3 extends over 12 amino acids. Trimming took off 5 bases at V and 8 bases at J, with 10 bases between the two ends. Germline loops: CDR1 SGHVS, CDR2 FQNEAQ.

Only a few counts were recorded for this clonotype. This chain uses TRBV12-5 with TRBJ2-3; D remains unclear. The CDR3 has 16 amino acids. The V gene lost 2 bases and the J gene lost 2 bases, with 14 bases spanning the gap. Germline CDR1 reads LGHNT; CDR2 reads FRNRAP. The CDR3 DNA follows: TGTGCTAGTGGTTTGCCTGTGTTCCACTCCACAGATACGCAGTATTTT. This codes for CASGLPVFHSTDTQYF.

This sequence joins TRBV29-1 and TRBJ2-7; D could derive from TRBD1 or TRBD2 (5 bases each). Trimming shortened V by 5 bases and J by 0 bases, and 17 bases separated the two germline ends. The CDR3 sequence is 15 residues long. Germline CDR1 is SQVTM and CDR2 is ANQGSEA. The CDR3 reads CSVLLDLGTSYEQYF. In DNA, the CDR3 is TGCAGCGTTTTGTTGGACTTGGGGACCTCCTACGAGCAGTACTTC.

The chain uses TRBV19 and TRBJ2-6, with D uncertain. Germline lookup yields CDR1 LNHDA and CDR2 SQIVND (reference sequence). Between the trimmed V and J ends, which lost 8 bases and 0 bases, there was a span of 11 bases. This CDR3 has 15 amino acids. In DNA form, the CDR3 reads TGTGCCAGTCGGAATAGGTTCTCTGGGGCCAACGTCCTGACTTTC. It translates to CASRNRFSGANVLTF.

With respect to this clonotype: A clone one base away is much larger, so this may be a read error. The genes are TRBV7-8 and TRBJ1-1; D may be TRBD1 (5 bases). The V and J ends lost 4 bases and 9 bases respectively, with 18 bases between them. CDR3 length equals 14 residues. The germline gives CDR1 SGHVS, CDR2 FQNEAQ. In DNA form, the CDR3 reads TGTGCCAGCAGCTCGAGGGACCTGAGACCTAAAGCTTTCTTT. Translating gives CASSSRDLRPKAFF.

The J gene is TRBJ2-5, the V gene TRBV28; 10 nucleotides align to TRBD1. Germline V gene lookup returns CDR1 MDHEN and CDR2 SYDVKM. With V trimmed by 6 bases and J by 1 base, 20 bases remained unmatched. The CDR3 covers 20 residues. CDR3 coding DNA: TGTGCCAGCAGACGTCCTGACAGGGGGCAACCAAATTCCGTCCAAGAGACCCAGTACTTC. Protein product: CASRRPDRGQPNSVQETQYF.

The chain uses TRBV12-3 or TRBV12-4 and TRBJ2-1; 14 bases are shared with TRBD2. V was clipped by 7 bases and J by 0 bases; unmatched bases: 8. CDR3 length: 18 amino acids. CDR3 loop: CASNPGLAGVSSYNEQFF. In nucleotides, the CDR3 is TGTGCCAGCAACCCGGGACTAGCGGGGGTTAGCTCCTACAATGAGCAGTTCTTC.

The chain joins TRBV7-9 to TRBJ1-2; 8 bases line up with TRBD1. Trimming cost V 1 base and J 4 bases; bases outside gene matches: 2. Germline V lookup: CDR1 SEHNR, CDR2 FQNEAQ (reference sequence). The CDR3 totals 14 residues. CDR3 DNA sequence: TGTGCCAGCAGCTTAGTCGGACAGGGCTATGGCTACACCTTC. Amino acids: CASSLVGQGYGYTF.

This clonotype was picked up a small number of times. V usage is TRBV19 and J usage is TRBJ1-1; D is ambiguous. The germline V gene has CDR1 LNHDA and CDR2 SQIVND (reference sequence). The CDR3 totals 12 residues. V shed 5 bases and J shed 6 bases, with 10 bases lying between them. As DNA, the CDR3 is TGTGCCAGTAGTCGAGAAGGCGCTGAAGCTTTCTTT. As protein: CASSREGAEAFF.

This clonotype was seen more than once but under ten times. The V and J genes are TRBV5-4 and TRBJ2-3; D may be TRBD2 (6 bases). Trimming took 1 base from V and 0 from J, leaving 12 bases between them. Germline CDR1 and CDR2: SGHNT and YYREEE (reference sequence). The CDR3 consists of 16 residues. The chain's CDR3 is CASSLRREKSTDTQYF. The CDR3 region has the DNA TGTGCCAGCAGCTTGCGGAGGGAAAAAAGCACAGATACGCAGTATTTT. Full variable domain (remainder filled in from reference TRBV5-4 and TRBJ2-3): ETGVTQSPTHLIKTRGQQVTLRCSSQSGHNTVSWYQQALGQGPQFIFQYYREEENGRGNFPPRFSGLQFPNYSSELNVNALELDDSALYLCASSLRREKSTDTQYFGPGTRLTVL.

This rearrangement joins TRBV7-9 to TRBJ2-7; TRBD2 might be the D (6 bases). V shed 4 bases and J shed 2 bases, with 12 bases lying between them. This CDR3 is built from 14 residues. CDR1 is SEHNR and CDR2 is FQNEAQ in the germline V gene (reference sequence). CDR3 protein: CASSYSGDPYEQYF. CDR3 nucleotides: TGTGCCAGCAGCTATAGCGGAGACCCCTACGAGCAGTACTTC. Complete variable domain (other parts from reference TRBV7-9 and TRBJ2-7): DTGVSQNPRHKITKRGQNVTFRCDPISEHNRLYWYRQTLGQGPEFLTYFQNEAQLEKSRLLSDRFSAERPKGSFSTLEIQRTEQGDSAMYLCASSYSGDPYEQYFGPGTRLTVT.

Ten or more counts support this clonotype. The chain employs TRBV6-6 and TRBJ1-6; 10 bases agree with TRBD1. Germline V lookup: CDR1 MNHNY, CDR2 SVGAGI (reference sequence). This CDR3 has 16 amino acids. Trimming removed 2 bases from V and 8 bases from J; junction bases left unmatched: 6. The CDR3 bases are TGTGCCAGCAGTTACGACAGGGGGCGTGTAGATTCACCCCTCCACTTT. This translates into CASSYDRGRVDSPLHF.

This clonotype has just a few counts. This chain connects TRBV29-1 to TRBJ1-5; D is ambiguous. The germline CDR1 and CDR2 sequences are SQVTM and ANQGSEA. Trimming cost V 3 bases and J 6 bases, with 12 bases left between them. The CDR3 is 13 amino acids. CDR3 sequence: CSVDGTMGQPQHF. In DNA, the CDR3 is TGCAGCGTTGACGGTACTATGGGTCAGCCCCAGCATTTT.

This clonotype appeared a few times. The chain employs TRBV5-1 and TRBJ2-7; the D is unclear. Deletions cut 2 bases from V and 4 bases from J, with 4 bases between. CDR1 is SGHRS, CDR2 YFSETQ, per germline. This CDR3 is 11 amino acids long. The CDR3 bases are TGCGCCAGCAGCTTCTGGTACGAGCAGTACGTC. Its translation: CASSFWYEQYV.

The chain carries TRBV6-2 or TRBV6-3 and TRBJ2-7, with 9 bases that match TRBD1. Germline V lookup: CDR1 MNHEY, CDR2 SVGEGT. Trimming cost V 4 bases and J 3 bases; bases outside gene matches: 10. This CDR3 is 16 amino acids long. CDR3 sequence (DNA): TGTGCCAGCAGTTTGCCCGGGACAGGGATCAACTACGAGCAGTACGTC. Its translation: CASSLPGTGINYEQYV.

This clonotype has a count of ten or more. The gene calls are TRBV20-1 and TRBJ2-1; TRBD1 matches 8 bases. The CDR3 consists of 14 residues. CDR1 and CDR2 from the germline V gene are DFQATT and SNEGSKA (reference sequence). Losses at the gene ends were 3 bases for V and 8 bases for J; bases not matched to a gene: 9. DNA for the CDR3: TGCAGTGCTAGCGATCCGGGACAGGCGTATGAGCAGTTCTTC. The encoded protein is CSASDPGQAYEQFF.

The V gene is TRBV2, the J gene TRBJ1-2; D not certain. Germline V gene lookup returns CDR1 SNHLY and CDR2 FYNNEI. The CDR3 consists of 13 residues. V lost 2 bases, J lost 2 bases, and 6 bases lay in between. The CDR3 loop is CASSESENYGYTF. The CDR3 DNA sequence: TGTGCCAGCAGTGAAAGTGAGAACTATGGCTACACCTTC.

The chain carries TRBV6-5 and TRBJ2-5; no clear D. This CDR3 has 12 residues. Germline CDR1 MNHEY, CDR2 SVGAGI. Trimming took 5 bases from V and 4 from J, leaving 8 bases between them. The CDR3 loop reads CASSIDGETQYF. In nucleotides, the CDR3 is TGTGCCAGCAGTATCGATGGAGAGACCCAGTACTTC.

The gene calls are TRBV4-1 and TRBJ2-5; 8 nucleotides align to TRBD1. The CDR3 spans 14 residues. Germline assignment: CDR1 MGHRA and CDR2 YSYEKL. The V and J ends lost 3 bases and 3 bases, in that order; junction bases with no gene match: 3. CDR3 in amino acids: CASSQGQVKETQYF. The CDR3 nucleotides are TGCGCCAGCAGCCAGGGACAGGTCAAAGAGACCCAGTACTTC.

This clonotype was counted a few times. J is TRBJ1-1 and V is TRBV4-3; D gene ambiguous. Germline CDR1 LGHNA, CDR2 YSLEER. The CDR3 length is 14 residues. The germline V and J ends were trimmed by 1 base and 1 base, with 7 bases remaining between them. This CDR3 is CASSQVGPNTEAFF. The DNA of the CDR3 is TGCGCCAGCAGCCAAGTAGGTCCGAACACTGAAGCTTTCTTT.

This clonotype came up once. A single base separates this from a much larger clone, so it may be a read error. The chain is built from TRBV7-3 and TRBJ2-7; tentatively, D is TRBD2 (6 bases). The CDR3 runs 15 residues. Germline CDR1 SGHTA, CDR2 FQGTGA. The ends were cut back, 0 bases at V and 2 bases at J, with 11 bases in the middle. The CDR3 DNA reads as TGTGCCAGCAGCTTAACGGAGGGGAGCGCCTACGAGCAGTACGTC. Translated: CASSLTEGSAYEQYV.

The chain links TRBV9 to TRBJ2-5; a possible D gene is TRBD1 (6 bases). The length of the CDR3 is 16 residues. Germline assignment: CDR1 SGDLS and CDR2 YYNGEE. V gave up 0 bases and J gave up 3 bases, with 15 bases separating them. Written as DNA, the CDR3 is TGTGCCAGCAGCGTAGGTCTCCTGGACAGAGAAGAGACCCAGTACTTC. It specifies CASSVGLLDREETQYF.

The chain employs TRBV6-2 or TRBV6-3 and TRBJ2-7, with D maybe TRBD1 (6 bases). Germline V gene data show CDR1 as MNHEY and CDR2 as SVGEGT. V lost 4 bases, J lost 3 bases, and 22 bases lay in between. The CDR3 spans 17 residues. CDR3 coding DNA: TGTGCCAGCAGTTCCTCCGACAGGACCAACCCCTTCTACGAGCAGTACGTC. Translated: CASSSSDRTNPFYEQYV.

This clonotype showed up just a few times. Here the CDR3 reads CASTGDYNEQFF. CDR3 bases: TGTGCCAGCACAGGGGACTACAATGAGCAGTTCTTC. The gene calls are TRBV25-1 and TRBJ2-1; D may be TRBD1 (6 bases). Trimming took off 7 bases at V and 3 bases at J, with 7 bases between the two ends. Germline V gene data show CDR1 as MGHDK and CDR2 as SYGVNS. CDR3 length: 12 residues.

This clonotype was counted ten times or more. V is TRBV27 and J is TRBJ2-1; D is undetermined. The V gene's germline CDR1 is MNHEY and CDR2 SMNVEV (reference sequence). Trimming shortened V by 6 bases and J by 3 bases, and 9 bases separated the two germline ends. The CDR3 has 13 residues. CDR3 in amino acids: CASSLGFYNEQFF. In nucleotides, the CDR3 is TGTGCCAGCAGCCTTGGGTTCTACAATGAGCAGTTCTTC.